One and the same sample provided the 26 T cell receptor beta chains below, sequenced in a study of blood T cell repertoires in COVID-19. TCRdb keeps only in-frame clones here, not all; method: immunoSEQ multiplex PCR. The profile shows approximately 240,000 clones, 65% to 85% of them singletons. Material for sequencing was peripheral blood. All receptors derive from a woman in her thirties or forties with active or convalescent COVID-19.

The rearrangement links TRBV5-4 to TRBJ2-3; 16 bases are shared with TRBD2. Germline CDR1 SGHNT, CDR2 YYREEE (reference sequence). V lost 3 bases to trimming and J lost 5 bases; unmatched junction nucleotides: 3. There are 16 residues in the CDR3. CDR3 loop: CASSWGLAGGEDTQYF. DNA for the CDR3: TGTGCCAGCAGCTGGGGACTAGCGGGGGGGGAAGATACGCAGTATTTT.

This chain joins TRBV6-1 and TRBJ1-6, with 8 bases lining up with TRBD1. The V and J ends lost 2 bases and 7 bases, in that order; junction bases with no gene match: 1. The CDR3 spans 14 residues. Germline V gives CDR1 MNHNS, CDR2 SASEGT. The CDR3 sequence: CASSEQGANSPLHF. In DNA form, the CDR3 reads TGTGCCAGCAGTGAACAGGGGGCGAATTCACCCCTCCACTTT.

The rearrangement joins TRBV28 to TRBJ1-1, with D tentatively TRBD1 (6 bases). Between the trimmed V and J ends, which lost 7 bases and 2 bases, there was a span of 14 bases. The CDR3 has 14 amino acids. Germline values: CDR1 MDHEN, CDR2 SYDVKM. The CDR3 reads CASKNGGLNTEAFF. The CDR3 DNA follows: TGTGCCAGCAAAAACGGGGGGCTTAACACTGAAGCTTTCTTT.

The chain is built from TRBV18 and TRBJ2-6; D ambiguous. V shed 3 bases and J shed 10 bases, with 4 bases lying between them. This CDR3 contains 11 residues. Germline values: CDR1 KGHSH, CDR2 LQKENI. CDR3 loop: CASSPENVLTF. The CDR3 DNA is TGTGCCAGCTCACCTGAGAACGTCCTGACTTTC.

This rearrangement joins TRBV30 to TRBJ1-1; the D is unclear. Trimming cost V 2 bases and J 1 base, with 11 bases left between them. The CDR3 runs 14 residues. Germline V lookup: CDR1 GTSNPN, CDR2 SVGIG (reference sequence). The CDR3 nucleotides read TGTGCCTGGAGTCCCCTCACAAAGAACACTGAAGCTTTCTTT. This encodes CAWSPLTKNTEAFF.

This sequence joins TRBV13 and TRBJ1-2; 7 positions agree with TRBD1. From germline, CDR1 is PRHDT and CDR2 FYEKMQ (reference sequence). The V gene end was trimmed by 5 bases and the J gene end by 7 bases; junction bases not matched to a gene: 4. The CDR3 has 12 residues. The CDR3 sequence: CASSGGQFGYTF. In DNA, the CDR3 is TGTGCCAGCAGCGGGGGACAGTTTGGCTACACCTTC. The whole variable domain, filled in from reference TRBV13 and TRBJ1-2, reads AAGVIQSPRHLIKEKRETATLKCYPIPRHDTVYWYQQGPGQDPQFLISFYEKMQSDKGSIPDRFSAQQFSDYHSELNMSSLELGDSALYFCASSGGQFGYTFGSGTRLTVV.

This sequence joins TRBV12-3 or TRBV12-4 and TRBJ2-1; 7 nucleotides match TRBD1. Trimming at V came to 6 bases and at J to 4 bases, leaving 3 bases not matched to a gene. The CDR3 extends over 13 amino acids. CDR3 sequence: CASRGQPYNEQFF. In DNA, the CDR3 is TGTGCCAGCAGGGGACAGCCATACAATGAGCAGTTCTTC.

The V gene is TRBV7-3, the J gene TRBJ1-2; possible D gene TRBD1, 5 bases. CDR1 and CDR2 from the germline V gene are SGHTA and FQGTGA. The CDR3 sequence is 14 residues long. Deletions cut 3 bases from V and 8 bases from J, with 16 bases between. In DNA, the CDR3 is TGTGCCAGCAGCTTTACTGGGGGGGAGCAAGGCTACACCTTC. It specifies CASSFTGGEQGYTF.

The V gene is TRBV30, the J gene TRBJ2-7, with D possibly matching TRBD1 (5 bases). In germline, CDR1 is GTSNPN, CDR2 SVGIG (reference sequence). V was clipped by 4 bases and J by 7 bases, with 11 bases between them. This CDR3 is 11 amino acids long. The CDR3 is CAWMVPGEQYF. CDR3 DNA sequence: TGTGCCTGGATGGTCCCAGGGGAGCAGTACTTC.

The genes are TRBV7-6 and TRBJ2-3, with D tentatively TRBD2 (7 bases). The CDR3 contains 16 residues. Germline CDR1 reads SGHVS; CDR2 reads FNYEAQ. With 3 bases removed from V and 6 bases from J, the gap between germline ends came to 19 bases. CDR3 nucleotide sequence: TGTGCCAGCAGCTTTAATACTGCGGGGGCCGGTGATACGCAGTATTTT. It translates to CASSFNTAGAGDTQYF.

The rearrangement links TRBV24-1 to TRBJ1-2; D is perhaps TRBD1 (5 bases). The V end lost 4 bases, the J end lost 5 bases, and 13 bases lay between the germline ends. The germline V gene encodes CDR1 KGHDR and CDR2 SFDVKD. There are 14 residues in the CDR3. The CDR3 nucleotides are TGTGCCACCAGTGAAGGGTGGGGCCTGTATGGCTACACCTTC. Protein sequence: CATSEGWGLYGYTF.

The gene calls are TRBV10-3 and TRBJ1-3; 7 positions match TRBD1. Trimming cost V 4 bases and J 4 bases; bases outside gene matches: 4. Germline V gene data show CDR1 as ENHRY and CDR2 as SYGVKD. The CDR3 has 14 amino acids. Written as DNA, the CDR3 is TGTGCCATCAGTGGTGGACAGGAAGGAAACACCATATATTTT. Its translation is CAISGGQEGNTIYF.

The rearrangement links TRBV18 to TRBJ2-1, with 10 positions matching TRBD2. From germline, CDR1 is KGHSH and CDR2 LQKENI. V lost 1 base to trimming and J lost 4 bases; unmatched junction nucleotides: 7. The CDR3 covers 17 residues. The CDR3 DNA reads TGTGCCAGCTCACCACGGAGGACTAGCGGAGATTACAATGAGCAGTTCTTC. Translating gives CASSPRRTSGDYNEQFF.

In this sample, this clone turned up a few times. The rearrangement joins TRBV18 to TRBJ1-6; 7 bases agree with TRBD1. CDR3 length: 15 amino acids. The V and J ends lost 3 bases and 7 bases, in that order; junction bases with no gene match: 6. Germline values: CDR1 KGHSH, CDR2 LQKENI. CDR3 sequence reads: CASSPGQAQNSPLHF. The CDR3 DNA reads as TGTGCCAGCTCACCTGGACAGGCACAGAATTCACCCCTCCACTTT.

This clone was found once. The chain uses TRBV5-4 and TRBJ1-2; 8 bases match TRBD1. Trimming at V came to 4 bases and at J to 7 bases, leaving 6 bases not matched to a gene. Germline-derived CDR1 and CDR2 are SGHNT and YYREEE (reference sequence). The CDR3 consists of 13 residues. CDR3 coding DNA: TGTGCCAGCAGCGTTCAGGGGGCGCGTGGCTACACCTTC. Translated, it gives CASSVQGARGYTF. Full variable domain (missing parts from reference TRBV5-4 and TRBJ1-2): ETGVTQSPTHLIKTRGQQVTLRCSSQSGHNTVSWYQQALGQGPQFIFQYYREEENGRGNFPPRFSGLQFPNYSSELNVNALELDDSALYLCASSVQGARGYTFGSGTRLTVV.

Here the CDR3 reads CASSEFSGGVNEQFF. As DNA, the CDR3 is TGTGCCAGCAGTGAATTTAGCGGGGGGGTTAATGAGCAGTTCTTC. The rearrangement uses TRBV2 and TRBJ2-1, with 11 bases fitting TRBD2. J lost 7 bases, V lost 2 bases, and 4 bases had no gene match. The CDR3 sequence is 15 residues long. Germline V CDR1 and CDR2: SNHLY, FYNNEI.

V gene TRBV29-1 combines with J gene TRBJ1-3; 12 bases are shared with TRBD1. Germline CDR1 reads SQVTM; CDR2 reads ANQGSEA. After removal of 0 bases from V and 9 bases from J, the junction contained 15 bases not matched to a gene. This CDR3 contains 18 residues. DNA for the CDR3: TGCAGCGTTGAAGATCAGGGCGGGACAGGGGGCCTCATTGGCACCATATATTTT. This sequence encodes CSVEDQGGTGGLIGTIYF.

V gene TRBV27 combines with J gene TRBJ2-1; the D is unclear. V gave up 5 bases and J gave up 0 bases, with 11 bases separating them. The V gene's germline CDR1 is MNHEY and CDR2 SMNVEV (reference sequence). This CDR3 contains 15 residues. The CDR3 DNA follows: TGTGCCAGCAGTCGCCGCGCGAGCTCCTACAATGAGCAGTTCTTC. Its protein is CASSRRASSYNEQFF.

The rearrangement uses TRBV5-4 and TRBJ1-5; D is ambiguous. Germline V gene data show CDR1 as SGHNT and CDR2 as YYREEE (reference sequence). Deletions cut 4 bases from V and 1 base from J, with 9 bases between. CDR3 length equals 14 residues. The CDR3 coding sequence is TGTGCCAGCAGCACGACTGGAAGCAATCAGCCCCAGCATTTT. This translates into CASSTTGSNQPQHF.

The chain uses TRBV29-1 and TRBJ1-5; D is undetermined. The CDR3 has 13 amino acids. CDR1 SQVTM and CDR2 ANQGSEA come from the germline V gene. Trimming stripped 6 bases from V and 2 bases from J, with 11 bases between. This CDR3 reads CSVSAAGNQPQHF. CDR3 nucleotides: TGCAGCGTGAGCGCCGCTGGCAATCAGCCCCAGCATTTT.

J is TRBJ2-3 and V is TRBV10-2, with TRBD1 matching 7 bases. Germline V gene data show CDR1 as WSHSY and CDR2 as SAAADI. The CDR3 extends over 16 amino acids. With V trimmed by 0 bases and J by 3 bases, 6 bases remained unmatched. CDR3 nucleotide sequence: TGCGCCAGCAGTGAGTCGAGCAGGGGGATGACAGATACGCAGTATTTT. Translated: CASSESSRGMTDTQYF.

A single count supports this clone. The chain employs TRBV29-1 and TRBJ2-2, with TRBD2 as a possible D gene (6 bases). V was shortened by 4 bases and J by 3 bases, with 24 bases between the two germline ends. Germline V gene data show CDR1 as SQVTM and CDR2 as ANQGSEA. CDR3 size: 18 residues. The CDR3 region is CSVVLSGRGWRYTGELFF. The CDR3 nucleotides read TGCAGCGTTGTCCTATCAGGGCGGGGATGGAGGTACACCGGGGAGCTGTTTTTT.

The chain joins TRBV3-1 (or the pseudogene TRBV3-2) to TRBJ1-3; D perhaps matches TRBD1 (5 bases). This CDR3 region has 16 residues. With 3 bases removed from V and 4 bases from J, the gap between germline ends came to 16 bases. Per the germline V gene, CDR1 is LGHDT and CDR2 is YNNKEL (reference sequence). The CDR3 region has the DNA TGTGCCAGCAGCCAGGTCTTCACAGGCACGGGAAACACCATATATTTT. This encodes CASSQVFTGTGNTIYF.

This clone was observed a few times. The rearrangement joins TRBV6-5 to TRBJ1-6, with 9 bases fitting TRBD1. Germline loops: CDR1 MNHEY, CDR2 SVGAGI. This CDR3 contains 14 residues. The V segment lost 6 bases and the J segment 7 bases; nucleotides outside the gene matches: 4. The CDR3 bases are TGTGCCAGCAGACAGGGGGCTTGGAATTCACCCCTCCACTTT. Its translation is CASRQGAWNSPLHF.

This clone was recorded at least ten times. Here the CDR3 DNA reads TGTGCCAGCAGTCCCTTTCGCCCGGGCAGGGATAACACTGAAGCTTTCTTT. It is translated as CASSPFRPGRDNTEAFF. This sequence joins TRBV28 and TRBJ1-1; weak D call: TRBD1 (5 bases). The germline gives CDR1 MDHEN, CDR2 SYDVKM. V was pared by 5 bases and J by 2 bases, with 21 bases between. The CDR3 runs to 17 residues.

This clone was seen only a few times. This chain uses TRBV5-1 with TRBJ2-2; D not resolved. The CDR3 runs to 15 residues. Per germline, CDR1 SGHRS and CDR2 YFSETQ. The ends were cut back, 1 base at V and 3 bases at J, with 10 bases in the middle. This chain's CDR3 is CASSLTRVDTGELFF. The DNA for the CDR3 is TGCGCCAGCAGCTTGACCCGGGTTGACACCGGGGAGCTGTTTTTT.